This is a list of T cell receptor beta chains from one sample in a study of blood T cell repertoires in COVID-19. Clones were read by immunoSEQ multiplex PCR, and TCRdb kept only the in-frame ones, dropping some. The sample includes 380,000 or so clones, around 90% seen only once; the top ten take 1.2%. Sequenced: peripheral blood. All receptors come from a man aged 35 to 55 with acute or convalescent COVID-19. Both conserved end residues are part of each CDR3. A D gene is named only where the DNA matches it firmly. Part of the rows lack a size; the others show once, few, many or a class for expanded clones.

>NA|TRBV3-1/TRBV3-2|NA|TRBJ1-1
TGTGCCAGTCTAAGGGGTACTGAAGCTTTCTTT
CASLRGTEAFF
>NA|TRBV29-1|NA|TRBJ2-5
TGCAGCGCTACTCAGGGTGAAGAGACCCAGTACTTC
CSATQGEETQYF
>TRBD1|TRBV4-2|NA|TRBJ1-2
TGTGCCAGCACCCCAGGAGAGGGGGCGGACTATGGCTACACCTTC
CASTPGEGADYGYTF
>NA|TRBV28|NA|TRBJ1-2
TGTGCCAGCAGTTTACTGCCGGGGGGCTACACCTTC
CASSLLPGGYTF
>TRBD1|TRBV27|once|TRBJ1-5
TGTGCCAGCAGTGCCACGTACAGGGGTTGGGATCAGCCCCAGCATTTT
CASSATYRGWDQPQHF
>NA|TRBV5-1|NA|TRBJ1-1
TGCGCCAGCAGCTTGGTGGGGAGCACTGAAGCTTTCTTT
CASSLVGSTEAFF
>NA|TRBV6-6|once|TRBJ1-1
TGTGCCAGCAGTTACGCGGGGGTGGGGACTGAAGCTTTCTTT
CASSYAGVGTEAFF
>NA|TRBV19|NA|TRBJ1-2
TGTGCCAGTAGTATTGGTCAGGGGCTTAACTATGGCTACACCTTC
CASSIGQGLNYGYTF
>TRBD1|TRBV18|once|TRBJ1-5
TGTGCCAGCTCAAGACAGGGCAGTCAGCCCCAGCATTTT
CASSRQGSQPQHF
>NA|TRBV6-2/TRBV6-3|NA|TRBJ1-6
TGTGCCAGCAGCCGACCGTTACAGGGAAGGTATTCACCCCTCCACTTT
CASSRPLQGRYSPLHF
>TRBD1|TRBV7-6|NA|TRBJ1-1
TGTGCCAGCAGCTCGCGGACAGGGGGCTTCCTTGGCTTTGAAGCTTTCTTT
CASSSRTGGFLGFEAFF
>NA|TRBV18|NA|TRBJ1-4
TGTGCCAGCTCACCACCCAGGGGAGGGGACGAAAAACTGTTTTTT
CASSPPRGGDEKLFF
>NA|TRBV3-1/TRBV3-2|NA|TRBJ2-1
TGTGCCAGCAGCCTTAGAAACCAGGGGAATGAGCAGTTCTTC
CASSLRNQGNEQFF
>NA|TRBV6-2/TRBV6-3|NA|TRBJ1-2
TGTGCCAGCAGTTACCGGCATTATCGGGGGGGCCCCTGGCGCTATGGCTACACCTTC
CASSYRHYRGGPWRYGYTF
>NA|TRBV28|once|TRBJ2-3
TGTGCCAGCACCCTGACAGGTCAAGATACGCAGTATTTT
CASTLTGQDTQYF
>NA|TRBV10-3|once|TRBJ1-2
TGTGCCATCAGTAGAGACTCGGAGGGCTACACCTTC
CAISRDSEGYTF
>NA|TRBV3-1/TRBV3-2|NA|TRBJ1-2
TGTGCCAGCAGCCATTGGGTAGGACACCCTAACTTCTATGGCTACACCTTC
CASSHWVGHPNFYGYTF
>NA|TRBV7-8|NA|TRBJ2-5
TGTGCCAGCAGCTTATCCAGATCAGGGTACCAAGAGACCCAGTACTTC
CASSLSRSGYQETQYF
>TRBD1|TRBV30|NA|TRBJ1-5
TGTGCTTCGGGACAGAATAGCAATCAGCCCCAGCATTTT
CASGQNSNQPQHF
>TRBD1|TRBV19|NA|TRBJ2-1
TGTGCCAGAACCTTACGGGACAGGATAAGGGGGAATGAGCAGTTCTTC
CARTLRDRIRGNEQFF
>NA|TRBV19|NA|TRBJ1-5
TGTGCCAGTACTGGGGGCATGAGCAATCAGCCCCAGCATTTT
CASTGGMSNQPQHF
>TRBD1|TRBV6-1|NA|TRBJ1-5
TGTGCCAGCAGTGACCGGGACAGCTTCCATCAGCCCCAGCATTTT
CASSDRDSFHQPQHF
>TRBD1|TRBV7-8|NA|TRBJ2-3
TGTGCCAGCAGCTTAGGGACAGGGCGTTGGACAGATACGCAGTATTTT
CASSLGTGRWTDTQYF
>NA|TRBV19|NA|TRBJ1-2
TGTGCCAGTAGTATTCAGGCCAGGGTCATCAGCTATGGCTACACCTTC
CASSIQARVISYGYTF
>NA|TRBV11-2|NA|TRBJ1-5
TGTGCCAGCGGCCCGGAGCAGCCCCAGCATTTT
CASGPEQPQHF
>NA|TRBV10-3|NA|TRBJ2-3
TGTGCCATCAGTGCTGGGGGGGCCACAGATACGCAGTATTTT
CAISAGGATDTQYF
>NA|TRBV7-9|NA|TRBJ2-7
TGTGCCAGTATGGGACATCCCTACGAGCAGTACTTC
CASMGHPYEQYF
>NA|TRBV9|NA|TRBJ1-1
TGTGCCAGCAGCGCCCGACAGGTGAACACTGAAGCTTTCTTT
CASSARQVNTEAFF
>NA|TRBV30|NA|TRBJ1-5
TGTGCCTGGAAACAGGGTGGGTTACAGCCCCAGCATTTT
CAWKQGGLQPQHF
>NA|TRBV6-5|NA|TRBJ1-1
TGTGCCACCCGACAGTTCTTGAACACTGAAGCTTTCTTT
CATRQFLNTEAFF
>NA|TRBV28|NA|TRBJ2-2
TGTGCCAGCAGGGTGGGCAGGATCATCGGGGAGCTGTTTTTT
CASRVGRIIGELFF
>NA|TRBV11-2|NA|TRBJ2-7
TGTGCCAGCAGCTCCTCTTTCTTCTCAGGGGTTAGCGAGCAGTACTTC
CASSSSFFSGVSEQYF
>NA|TRBV4-1|NA|TRBJ1-2
TGCGCCAGCAGCCCTGTGGCCGCGGCCCTCTACACCTTC
CASSPVAAALYTF
>TRBD1|TRBV3-1/TRBV3-2|NA|TRBJ2-1
TGTGCCAGCAGCCAAGTATACGGGACAGGATGGAATGAGCAGTTCTTC
CASSQVYGTGWNEQFF
>TRBD1|TRBV4-1|NA|TRBJ2-1
TGCGCCAGCAGCCAAGATGGGACAGGGTTGTTAAAGGTGAATGAGCAGTTCTTC
CASSQDGTGLLKVNEQFF
>TRBD2|TRBV7-3|NA|TRBJ2-1
TGTGCCAGCAGCCCTAGCGGGGGGGCTTTGATCCAGTTCTTC
CASSPSGGALIQFF
>TRBD1|TRBV6-6|once|TRBJ1-2
TGTGCCAGCAGGGATCACAGGGGCGGTGGCTACACCTTC
CASRDHRGGGYTF
>TRBD2|TRBV19|NA|TRBJ2-7
TGTGCCAGTAGTACCCTTTGGACTAGCGCAACCTACGAGCAGTACTTC
CASSTLWTSATYEQYF
>TRBD1|TRBV7-7|NA|TRBJ2-5
TGTGCTAGCAGTTTGGGAGGACAGGGGGCTACAGAGACCCAGTACTTC
CASSLGGQGATETQYF
>TRBD1|TRBV2|once|TRBJ2-5
TGTGCCAGCACCCGGACAGGACCTCAAGAGACCCAGTACTTC
CASTRTGPQETQYF
>NA|TRBV14|NA|TRBJ2-2
TGTGCCAGCAGCCAAGATAGCCCGAGGGGGTCGGGCACCGGGGAGCTGTTTTTT
CASSQDSPRGSGTGELFF
>NA|TRBV28|NA|TRBJ1-5
TGTGCCAGCAGTGGCTGGGGGGGCAATCAGCCCCAGCATTTT
CASSGWGGNQPQHF
>NA|TRBV7-2|few|TRBJ2-7
TGTGCCAGCAGCAATTCTCACAGGTACGAGCAGTACTTC
CASSNSHRYEQYF
>NA|TRBV5-4|once|TRBJ2-1
TGTGCCAGCAGCTTAAGTGTTAGCAGTGAGCAGTTCTTC
CASSLSVSSEQFF
>TRBD1|TRBV5-1|few|TRBJ2-3
TGCGCCAGCAGCTTGGCCGGCGGACAGGGAACCACAGATACGCAGTATTTT
CASSLAGGQGTTDTQYF
>TRBD2|TRBV10-3|NA|TRBJ2-3
TGTGCCATCGGGGAGACGGGAGGGCCCACAGATACGCAGTATTTT
CAIGETGGPTDTQYF
>NA|TRBV7-2|NA|TRBJ2-7
TGTGCCAGCAGCTCCTCCACGGTGATTGAGCAGTACTTC
CASSSSTVIEQYF
>NA|TRBV19|NA|TRBJ1-5
TGTGCCAGTACTCCATTGACTGGGGGGAGGCATCAGCCCCAGCATTTT
CASTPLTGGRHQPQHF